The T cell receptor beta chain described here comes from a study of regulatory dendritic cells for organ transplantation. General study findings and limits: Among resting subsets, memory CD8+ cells contained the most alloreactive clonotypes. Naive T cells showed high diversity, memory cells less, memory CD8+ least.

As to this clone: Its target is not known.

Sorted subsets were CFSE-labeled and cultured approximately 5 days with allogeneic dendritic cells. Naive CD45RA+ and memory CD45RO+ CD4+ or CD8+ T cells were FACS-sorted. Data came from immunoSEQ multiplex PCR; TCRdb stores just in-frame clones and leaves some out. The table has about 21,000 clones, approximately 85% seen once; the top ten hold about 0.25%. CDR3 length: 14 amino acids. The V end was cut by 4 bases, the J end by 9 bases, with 16 bases between. CDR1 is SGHTA and CDR2 is FQGNSA in the germline V gene. The sample consisted of naive CD4+ T cells from blood cultured with dendritic cells. Subset reported: CD45RA+ naive T cells. The origin of this receptor is a human donor in good health. The J gene is TRBJ1-5, the V gene TRBV7-2; possible D gene TRBD1, 6 bases. In nucleotides, the CDR3 is TGTGCCAGCAGCTCTGACAGGTCGGTTGGGCCCCAGCATTTT. Translating it yields CASSSDRSVGPQHF.